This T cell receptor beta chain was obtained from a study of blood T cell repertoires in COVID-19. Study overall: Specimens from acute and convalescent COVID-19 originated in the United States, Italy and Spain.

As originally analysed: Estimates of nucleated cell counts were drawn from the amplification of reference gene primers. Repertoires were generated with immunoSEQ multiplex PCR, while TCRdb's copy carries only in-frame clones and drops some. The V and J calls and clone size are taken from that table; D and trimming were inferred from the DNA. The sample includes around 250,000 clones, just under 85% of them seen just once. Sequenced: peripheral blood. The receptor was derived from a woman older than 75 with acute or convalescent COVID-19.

This chain's CDR3 is CASSTRQGPNTGELFF. The CDR3 DNA follows: TGTGCCAGCAGCACACGACAGGGACCAAACACCGGGGAGCTGTTTTTT. The gene calls are TRBV5-5 and TRBJ2-2, with 7 bases that match TRBD1. V was pared by 4 bases and J by 2 bases, with 8 bases of the junction left unmatched. Germline CDR1 and CDR2: SGHKS and YYEKEE (reference sequence). The CDR3 totals 16 residues.